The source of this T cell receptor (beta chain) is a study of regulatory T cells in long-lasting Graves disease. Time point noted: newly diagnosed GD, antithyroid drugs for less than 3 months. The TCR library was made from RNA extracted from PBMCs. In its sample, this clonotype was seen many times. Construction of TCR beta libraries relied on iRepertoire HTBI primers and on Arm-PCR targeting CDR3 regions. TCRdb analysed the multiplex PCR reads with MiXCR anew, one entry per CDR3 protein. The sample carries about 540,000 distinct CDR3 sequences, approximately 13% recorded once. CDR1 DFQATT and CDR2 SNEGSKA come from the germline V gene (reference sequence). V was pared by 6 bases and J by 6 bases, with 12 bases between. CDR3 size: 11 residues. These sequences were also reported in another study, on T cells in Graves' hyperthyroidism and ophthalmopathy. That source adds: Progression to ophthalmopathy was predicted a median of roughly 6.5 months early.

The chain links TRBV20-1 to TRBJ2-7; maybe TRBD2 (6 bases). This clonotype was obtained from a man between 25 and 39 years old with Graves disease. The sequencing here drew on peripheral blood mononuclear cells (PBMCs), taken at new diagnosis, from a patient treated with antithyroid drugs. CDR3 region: CSADRDFEQYF. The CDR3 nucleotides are TGCAGTGCGGATCGGGACTTCGAGCAGTACTTC.